The 23 T cell receptor beta chains listed next were all sequenced from one sample in a study of technical replicates of blood from a few donors. Only in-frame clones appear in the TCRdb table, and some are missing; sequencing was by immunoSEQ multiplex PCR. Of some 94,000 clones in the sample, less than 95% were seen once. Sequencing was performed on T cells isolated from PBMCs. The receptors shown here come from a human donor in good health.

The gene calls are TRBV28 and TRBJ2-5; possible D gene TRBD2, 7 bases. V lost 4 bases to trimming and J lost 3 bases, with 12 bases between them. The CDR3 length is 14 residues. The germline gives CDR1 MDHEN, CDR2 SYDVKM. The chain's CDR3 is CASSSEGGEETQYF. As DNA, the CDR3 is TGTGCCAGCAGTTCTGAGGGGGGGGAAGAGACCCAGTACTTC.

The V and J genes are TRBV15 and TRBJ1-2; TRBD1 is a possible D gene (5 bases). This CDR3 region has 14 residues. V lost 5 bases and J 7 bases, leaving 17 bases between the germline ends. Germline CDR1 reads LNHNV; CDR2 reads YYDKDF (reference sequence). As DNA, the CDR3 is TGTGCCACCAGCCCCCAGGCGGGGGTCGGTGGCTACACCTTC. It is translated as CATSPQAGVGGYTF.

The chain uses TRBV7-9 and TRBJ2-1; TRBD2 is a possible D gene (5 bases). The V end was cut by 5 bases, the J end by 5 bases, with 19 bases between. The CDR3 contains 16 residues. Germline V gene data show CDR1 as SEHNR and CDR2 as FQNEAQ (reference sequence). Written as DNA, the CDR3 is TGTGCCAGCAGCGGGTTCGATAGGACTCAAAACAATGAGCAGTTCTTC. It codes for CASSGFDRTQNNEQFF.

The chain recombines TRBV5-1 with TRBJ2-7; D gene unclear. This CDR3 contains 15 residues. Germline V gene lookup returns CDR1 SGHRS and CDR2 YFSETQ. Between the trimmed V and J ends, which lost 0 bases and 3 bases, there was a span of 13 bases. The CDR3 bases are TGCGCCAGCAGCTTGGTCTCAAACCAGAACTACGAGCAGTACTTC. Protein product: CASSLVSNQNYEQYF.

V gene TRBV25-1 combines with J gene TRBJ1-2, with TRBD1 identical over 7 bases. Germline assignment: CDR1 MGHDK and CDR2 SYGVNS. J was trimmed by 8 bases and V by 4 bases; bases with no gene match: 13. CDR3 length: 15 amino acids. CDR3 residues: CASSADRIRFDGYTF. The DNA for the CDR3 is TGTGCCAGCAGTGCGGACAGGATAAGGTTCGACGGCTACACCTTC.

J is TRBJ2-1 and V is TRBV15; TRBD2 agrees at 9 bases. CDR3 length equals 16 residues. The trim removed 3 bases at V and 4 bases at J, leaving 7 bases unmatched. Germline values: CDR1 LNHNV, CDR2 YYDKDF (reference sequence). DNA of the CDR3: TGTGCCACCAGCAGCCCGACTAGCGGAGTTTACAATGAGCAGTTCTTC. This translates into CATSSPTSGVYNEQFF.

This sequence joins TRBV6-5 and TRBJ1-1, with unresolved D. Trimming took off 8 bases at V and 4 bases at J, with 11 bases between the two ends. The CDR3 spans 12 residues. Germline CDR1 and CDR2: MNHEY and SVGAGI. CDR3 region: CASGGVVTEAFF. The CDR3 DNA follows: TGTGCCAGCGGAGGCGTCGTCACTGAAGCTTTCTTT.

The J gene is TRBJ2-1, the V gene TRBV5-1; D uncertain. The CDR3 extends over 14 amino acids. CDR1 and CDR2 from the germline V gene are SGHRS and YFSETQ. Trimming pared 3 bases from V and 2 bases from J, leaving 9 bases between. In DNA form, the CDR3 reads TGCGCCAGCAGCTCGACGGGTGCCTACAATGAGCAGTTCTTC. Protein: CASSSTGAYNEQFF.

The gene calls are TRBV4-3 and TRBJ1-5; TRBD1 agrees at 9 bases. Trimming removed 4 bases from V and 5 bases from J; junction bases left unmatched: 9. Germline CDR1 and CDR2: LGHNA and YSLEER. The CDR3 has 16 amino acids. In DNA form, the CDR3 reads TGCGCCAGCAGCCGAAGCTTTACAGGGGGCGATCAGCCCCAGCATTTT. Translation gives CASSRSFTGGDQPQHF.

The gene calls are TRBV6-6 and TRBJ1-2, with D unclear. This CDR3 has 15 amino acids. Germline CDR1 and CDR2: MNHNY and SVGAGI (reference sequence). V lost 1 base, J lost 5 bases, and 14 bases lay in between. CDR3 in amino acids: CASSYLLTSEYGYTF. Here the CDR3 DNA reads TGTGCCAGCAGTTACTTGCTCACGTCCGAGTATGGCTACACCTTC.

The rearrangement uses TRBV9 and TRBJ2-3, with TRBD2 matching over 9 bases. Germline CDR1 SGDLS, CDR2 YYNGEE. This CDR3 contains 17 residues. Trimming removed 0 bases from V and 2 bases from J; junction bases left unmatched: 7. CDR3 DNA sequence: TGTGCCAGCAGCGTAGAGTCAGCGGGAGGACTCACAGATACGCAGTATTTT. The encoded protein is CASSVESAGGLTDTQYF.

The genes are TRBV4-3 and TRBJ2-5, with D possibly being TRBD2 (5 bases). CDR3 length equals 17 residues. Germline V gene sequence: CDR1 LGHNA, CDR2 YSLEER. The V gene lost 4 bases and the J gene lost 5 bases, with 23 bases spanning the gap. This CDR3 is CASSPGYRTGRAETQYF. CDR3 coding DNA: TGCGCCAGCAGCCCAGGCTATAGGACTGGTAGAGCGGAGACCCAGTACTTC.

This CDR3 reads CASSEGTGSNYGYTF. The CDR3 DNA is TGTGCCAGCAGCGAAGGGACAGGCTCAAACTATGGCTACACCTTC. The chain couples TRBV7-3 to TRBJ1-2, with 8 bases identical to TRBD1. Losses at the gene ends were 5 bases for V and 2 bases for J; bases not matched to a gene: 7. This CDR3 spans 15 amino acids. Germline lookup yields CDR1 SGHTA and CDR2 FQGTGA.

This chain uses TRBV7-2 with TRBJ2-1; D is perhaps TRBD1 (5 bases). From germline, CDR1 is SGHTA and CDR2 FQGNSA. The CDR3 totals 13 residues. Trimming cost V 0 bases and J 8 bases, with 8 bases left between them. Here the CDR3 reads CASSLAAGHEQFF. The CDR3 DNA reads as TGTGCCAGCAGCTTAGCTGCAGGGCATGAGCAGTTCTTC. Filled out from reference TRBV7-2 and TRBJ2-1, the complete variable domain reads GAGVSQSPSNKVTEKGKDVELRCDPISGHTALYWYRQSLGQGLEFLIYFQGNSAPDKSGLPSDRFSAERTGGSVSTLTIQRTQQEDSAVYLCASSLAAGHEQFFGPGTRLTVL.

The CDR3 region is CAWSTGSGNTIYF. CDR3 DNA sequence: TGTGCCTGGAGTACCGGCTCTGGAAACACCATATATTTT. The chain is built from TRBV30 and TRBJ1-3; D unclear. Germline V lookup: CDR1 GTSNPN, CDR2 SVGIG (reference sequence). The length of the CDR3 is 13 residues. The ends were cut back, 2 bases at V and 0 bases at J, with 5 bases in the middle. Full variable domain (missing parts from reference TRBV30 and TRBJ1-3): SQTIHQWPATLVQPVGSPLSLECTVEGTSNPNLYWYRQAAGRGLQLLFYSVGIGQISSEVPQNLSASRPQDRQFILSSKKLLLSDSGFYLCAWSTGSGNTIYFGEGSWLTVV.

The rearrangement uses TRBV4-1 and TRBJ2-5, with 10 bases identical to TRBD2. There are 17 residues in the CDR3. The J segment lost 4 bases and the V segment lost 2 bases, leaving 10 bases of the junction unmatched. Germline CDR1 MGHRA, CDR2 YSYEKL. The CDR3 coding sequence is TGCGCCAGCAGCCAATGGGGGGAGCGGGAGGGCCCAGAGACCCAGTACTTC. This codes for CASSQWGEREGPETQYF.

The CDR3 region has the DNA TGCGCCAGCAGCTTGCGACAGGGGCGATCCGGGGAGCTGTTTTTT. Protein sequence: CASSLRQGRSGELFF. The rearrangement uses TRBV5-1 and TRBJ2-2; TRBD1 aligns across 8 bases. The CDR3 runs 15 residues. V was pared by 1 base and J by 6 bases, with 5 bases of the junction left unmatched. Germline V gene data show CDR1 as SGHRS and CDR2 as YFSETQ.

This chain uses TRBV7-8 with TRBJ2-5; 7 positions agree with TRBD2. Unmatched junction bases numbered 9, after V lost 3 bases and J lost 5 bases. Germline loops: CDR1 SGHVS, CDR2 FQNEAQ. CDR3 size: 15 residues. The DNA of the CDR3 is TGTGCCAGCAGCTTTTTTTCGCGGGAGTCTGAGACCCAGTACTTC. Protein sequence: CASSFFSRESETQYF. Drawing the rest from reference TRBV7-8 and TRBJ2-5, the complete variable domain is GAGVSQSPRYKVAKRGQDVALRCDPISGHVSLFWYQQALGQGPEFLTYFQNEAQLDKSGLPSDRFFAERPEGSVSTLKIQRTQQEDSAVYLCASSFFSRESETQYFGPGTRLLVL.

Comment on this clone: Germline and junction disagree at one end, which may indicate a read error. The J gene is TRBJ2-1, the V gene TRBV19, with TRBD2 as a possible D gene (5 bases). Looked up from germline, CDR1 is LNHDA and CDR2 is SQIVND (reference sequence). The CDR3 covers 13 residues. As DNA, the CDR3 is TGTGCCAGTAGCCGGTCCCCTATTAGCGAGCGGTTCTTC. It codes for CASSRSPISERFF. Full variable domain (outside the CDR3, taken from reference TRBV19 and TRBJ2-1): DGGITQSPKYLFRKEGQNVTLSCEQNLNHDAMYWYRQDPGQGLRLIYYSQIVNDFQKGDIAEGYSVSREKKESFPLTVTSAQKNPTAFYLCASSRSPISERFFGPGTRLTVL.

The table lists this clone with a count of one. V gene TRBV21-1 combines with J gene TRBJ2-7; TRBD1 is the table's D call, not checked against the DNA. TRBV21-1 is assigned pseudogene status. The CDR3 contains 15 residues. The CDR3 DNA reads as TGTGCCAGCAGCAAACGCTCTTTATACAGGGGCTATCAGTACTTC. Protein: CASSKRSLYRGYQYF.

V is TRBV27 and J is TRBJ2-2; 7 nucleotides match TRBD1. V trimming: 7 bases; J trimming: 1 base; junction bases outside the gene matches: 6. This CDR3 has 15 residues. Germline CDR1 reads MNHEY; CDR2 reads SMNVEV (reference sequence). This CDR3 reads CASTDRERNTGELFF. The CDR3, as DNA: TGTGCCAGCACCGACAGGGAGCGGAACACCGGGGAGCTGTTTTTT.

The V gene is TRBV6-5, the J gene TRBJ2-2, with D perhaps TRBD2 (6 bases). This CDR3 is built from 16 residues. CDR1 is MNHEY and CDR2 is SVGAGI in the germline V gene. V was shortened by 0 bases and J by 3 bases, with 11 bases between the two germline ends. The CDR3 DNA reads as TGTGCCAGCAGTTACTCTACGGGGGAGTACACCGGGGAGCTGTTTTTT. It encodes CASSYSTGEYTGELFF.

This sequence joins TRBV30 and TRBJ2-1, with 9 positions matching TRBD2. The germline V gene has CDR1 GTSNPN and CDR2 SVGIG (reference sequence). This CDR3 has 15 amino acids. After removal of 3 bases from V and 3 bases from J, the junction contained 6 bases not matched to a gene. This chain's CDR3 is CAWRAGTSYYNEQFF. In nucleotides, the CDR3 is TGTGCCTGGAGGGCCGGGACTAGCTACTACAATGAGCAGTTCTTC.